This T cell receptor beta chain is from a study of cytomegalovirus exposure and HLA in healthy donors (dated by TCRdb to the late 2010s). At the level of the whole study: According to a later analysis, one platform produced both the 120 validation repertoires and the approximately 600 repertoires of the first cohort. Along with the roughly 710-subject first cohort, a separate validation cohort of more than 90 different subjects was used. The aim of the study was to test whether cataloging public T cell receptors could identify signatures of past pathogen exposure. High-throughput TCR immunosequencing, statistical association of individual TCRs with disease status, and machine learning were combined to predict cytomegalovirus infection status. The full study reports these points: The classifier was reported to diagnose cytomegalovirus status with high specificity and sensitivity in both the original and validation cohorts. A few of the identified cytomegalovirus-associated TCR beta chains were confirmed in vitro to be specific for cytomegalovirus antigens. A later analysis lacked HLA typing for the validation cohort, so it scored co-occurrence in that cohort across all 120 repertoires. Most TCR sequences were seen in very few donors, while some public TCRs were found in many individuals. The authors suggested that the approach could potentially be extended to other disease states and immunological phenotypes. Of the cluster scores, 90% to 95% were above 0 in a later analysis, which found that TCRs clustered in the first cohort also tended to co-occur in the approximately 110 validation repertoires. In the study, approximately 160 TCR beta chains were listed as associated with cytomegalovirus.

From cysteine to phenylalanine, the CDR3 is 17 amino acids long. Only the CDR3 portion is preserved as DNA: 51 bases, with reading frame beginning at the first base. V sheds 0 bases and J sheds 0 bases, leaving 9 bases between their ends. The germline V gene (reference sequence) specifies LNHNV as CDR1 and YYDKDF as CDR2. Donors formed part of the validation cohort, which comprised 120 subjects and was distinct from the first cohort of several hundred subjects. The library was obtained by the immunoSEQ multiplex PCR assay. Per the authors' processing: A statistical classification framework was built for diagnosing cytomegalovirus status from the catalog of TCR beta chain sequences. Here the immuneACCESS table is served through TCRdb, limited to in-frame sequences with V and J called. Missing clones are a known gap in these copies; in checked studies unresolved V genes cover under half, and the rest lacks a known reason. The V and J calls and clone size come from that table; D and trimming were worked out from the DNA. Across this sample there are some 260,000 clones, with 90% seen only once. The top ten clonotypes cover under 4% of the sample.

As to this clone: There is no known antigen for this receptor. Base qualities are missing; no much larger clone stands one base away.

This chain is built from TRBV15 and TRBJ2-6, with an unclear D gene assignment. This TCR was recovered from a woman aged 25 to 39 in good health and CMV-seronegative. The sample was PBMCs. The CDR3 reads CATSRERVSSGANVLTF. The DNA sequence is given as TGTGCCACCAGCAGAGAAAGAGTAAGCTCTGGGGCCAACGTCCTGACTTTC.